This TCR beta chain was captured by sequencing in a study of low-dose radiotherapy and immunotherapy resistance in tumors. Background on the study: The fractionation for Cohort 1 was 0.5 Gy per fraction every 2 weeks, totaling 6.5 Gy. Intravenously given cyclophosphamide 200 mg/m2 followed a two-week schedule that placed each dose one day before radiation and immunotherapy. On cycle 1 day 1, patients started four cycles of oral aspirin 300 mg daily.

Per the germline V gene, CDR1 is ENHRY and CDR2 is SYGVKD. Trimming took off 4 bases at V and 2 bases at J, with 12 bases between the two ends. This CDR3 has 15 residues. The time point was: after trial treatment. Treatment in this sample: LDRT plus nivolumab, ipilimumab, low-dose cyclophosphamide and aspirin (RACIN trial). Those eligible were patients bearing advanced solid tumors lacking tumor-infiltrating lymphocytes. Gene-specific TRAV and TRBV primers were used for first-strand cDNA, covering alpha and beta chains. PCR amplification of the TCRs was performed with Phusion for 15 to 25 PCR cycles, and it relied on a constant-region primer together with a V-primer adapter. TCRdb re-analysed the reads in MiXCR, keeping a single row per CDR3 protein. The data hold around 80,000 distinct CDR3 sequences, with under 20% observed a single time. This clonotype has ten or more counts.

The chain carries TRBV10-3 and TRBJ2-1, with D hard to call. The sequencing used PBMCs, collected after low-dose radiotherapy plus immunotherapy. The TCR sequence derives from a male donor with prostate cancer. CDR3 protein: CAISATDETYNEQFF. The DNA of the CDR3 is TGTGCCATCAGTGCCACAGACGAAACCTACAATGAGCAGTTCTTC.